The rows below give T cell receptor beta chains drawn from one sample of a study of metastatic and nonmetastatic thyroid tumors. TCRdb re-clonotyped the PCR reads through MiXCR. The data show tens of thousands of clones, with 20% seen just once and 4.4% held by the top ten. Sequenced input: adjacent normal tissue. The receptors were gathered from a female donor with papillary thyroid cancer or a benign thyroid nodule (not recorded which). Some clones in this sample may be carry-over from other donors' samples. Each CDR3 is given with its conserved first and last residue. D genes are given only for firm matches. Part of the rows lack a size; the others show once, few, many or a class for expanded clones.

d_call	v_call	j_call	clone_size	cdr3_aa	cdr3_nt
.	TRBV9	TRBJ1-5	many	CASLKQASNQPQHF	TGTGCCAGCCTAAAACAGGCTAGCAATCAGCCCCAGCATTTT
.	TRBV29-1	TRBJ2-5	few	CSVDRQGIQETQYF	TGCAGCGTTGACCGGCAGGGGATCCAGGAGACCCAGTACTTC
.	TRBV7-7	TRBJ2-3	.	CASSLGPADTQYF	TGTGCTAGCAGCTTAGGACCGGCGGATACGCAGTATTTT
TRBD1	TRBV5-1	TRBJ1-5	few	CASSVGTDMDQPQHF	TGCGCCAGCAGCGTCGGGACAGATATGGATCAGCCCCAGCATTTT
.	TRBV11-2	TRBJ1-2	few	CASSLGVDTYGYTF	TGTGCCAGCAGCTTAGGGGTAGACACCTATGGCTACACCTTC
.	TRBV4-3	TRBJ1-1	many	CASSQDKDLSGTEAFF	TGCGCCAGCAGCCAAGATAAGGACCTATCGGGGACTGAAGCTTTCTTT
.	TRBV7-8	TRBJ2-2	many	CASCRDLVGTGELFF	TGTGCCAGCTGCCGGGACCTAGTGGGTACCGGGGAGCTGTTTTTT
.	TRBV20-1	TRBJ2-7	.	CSADPIGDSPAEQHF	TGCAGTGCTGACCCGATAGGTGACTCACCTGCCGAGCAGCACTTC
TRBD1	TRBV20-1	TRBJ2-7	many	CSALKTGSSYEQYF	TGCAGTGCTTTAAAGACAGGGAGCTCCTACGAGCAGTACTTC
.	TRBV12-3/TRBV12-4	TRBJ2-7	medium-sized	CASSLSSEGSWEQYF	TGTGCCAGCAGTTTATCCTCCGAAGGGTCTTGGGAGCAGTACTTC
TRBD2	TRBV20-1	TRBJ2-5	many	CSARTSGRVIAETQYF	TGCAGTGCTCGGACTAGCGGGAGGGTAATCGCAGAGACCCAGTACTTC
TRBD2	TRBV20-1	TRBJ2-1	many	CSAEGTSGSSYNEQFF	TGCAGTGCGGAAGGGACTAGCGGGAGTTCTTACAATGAGCAGTTCTTC
.	TRBV14	TRBJ2-1	many	CASSQGLGGQFF	TGTGCCAGCAGCCAAGGCCTCGGGGGCCAGTTCTTC
TRBD1	TRBV11-3	TRBJ1-3	.	CASSLASDRVNTIYF	TGTGCCAGCAGCTTAGCCTCGGACAGGGTAAACACCATATATTTT
TRBD2	TRBV12-5	TRBJ2-1	many	CASGTGLARGNEQFF	TGTGCTAGTGGTACGGGACTAGCGAGAGGTAATGAGCAGTTCTTC
.	TRBV6-4	TRBJ2-1	many	CASREIGSGYATNSYNEQFF	TGTGCCAGCAGGGAGATCGGGAGCGGATACGCGACTAACTCCTACAATGAGCAGTTCTTC
TRBD2	TRBV2	TRBJ2-7	many	CASTLRGLAGKDYEQYF	TGTGCCAGCACCCTAAGGGGACTAGCGGGAAAGGACTACGAGCAGTACTTC
TRBD2	TRBV11-2	TRBJ2-2	.	CASSRTSGRAATGELFF	TGTGCCAGCAGCCGGACTAGCGGGAGGGCGGCCACCGGGGAGCTGTTTTTT
.	TRBV20-1	TRBJ2-5	.	CSPLSMTQETQYF	TGCAGTCCCCTTAGTATGACCCAAGAGACCCAGTACTTC
.	TRBV27	TRBJ2-3	few	CASSLMGPSTDTQYF	TGTGCCAGCAGTTTGATGGGACCTAGCACAGATACGCAGTATTTT
.	TRBV6-1	TRBJ1-2	few	CASDQRRNGYTF	TGTGCCAGCGACCAGAGGCGCAATGGCTACACCTTC
.	TRBV27	TRBJ2-2	many	CASRLLNTGELFF	TGTGCCAGCCGCCTACTCAACACCGGGGAGCTGTTTTTT
.	TRBV5-6	TRBJ2-7	many	CASSLHRAYEQYF	TGTGCCAGCAGCCTACACAGGGCCTACGAGCAGTACTTC
.	TRBV10-3	TRBJ1-5	many	CAISEYKGTNQPQHF	TGTGCCATCAGTGAGTATAAAGGAACGAATCAGCCCCAGCATTTT
.	TRBV19	TRBJ2-6	few	CASSPGVSKTLSGANVLTF	TGTGCCAGTTCTCCAGGGGTCAGCAAGACTCTCTCTGGGGCCAACGTCCTGACTTTC
TRBD1	TRBV12-3/TRBV12-4	TRBJ1-5	.	CASSPPTGVSGGNQPQHF	TGTGCCAGCAGCCCCCCAACAGGGGTCTCCGGGGGCAATCAGCCCCAGCATTTT
.	TRBV11-2	TRBJ2-7	many	CASSPSLSQGGEQYF	TGTGCCAGCAGCCCCTCGCTATCCCAGGGGGGAGAGCAGTACTTC
TRBD1	TRBV19	TRBJ2-6	medium-sized	CASSEGQGRSGANVLTF	TGTGCCAGTAGCGAAGGACAGGGACGCTCTGGGGCCAACGTCCTGACTTTC
.	TRBV7-2	TRBJ1-2	.	CASSPMSASNYGYTF	TGTGCCAGCAGCCCGATGAGTGCGTCTAACTATGGCTACACCTTC
.	TRBV11-2	TRBJ2-6	.	CASSLGLGEAAGANVLTF	TGTGCCAGCAGCCTCGGACTGGGGGAGGCCGCTGGGGCCAACGTCCTGACTTTC
.	TRBV28	TRBJ2-3	many	CASSSPSAITDTQYF	TGTGCCAGCAGTTCGCCTAGCGCGATCACAGATACGCAGTATTTT
TRBD2	TRBV7-2	TRBJ2-1	.	CASSLRLASYNEQFF	TGTGCCAGCAGCTTGCGACTAGCGTCCTACAATGAGCAGTTCTTC
.	TRBV6-2/TRBV6-3	TRBJ2-3	few	CASSYGESRTDTQYF	TGTGCCAGCAGTTACGGGGAGAGCAGGACAGATACGCAGTATTTT
.	TRBV28	TRBJ2-6	few	CAGTTLVPRSASGANVLTF	TGTGCCGGCACCACTCTCGTTCCGCGCTCGGCCTCTGGGGCCAACGTCCTGACTTTC
TRBD1	TRBV12-3/TRBV12-4	TRBJ1-5	few	CASRPTGDGRQPQHF	TGTGCCAGCAGACCCACAGGGGACGGTCGTCAGCCCCAGCATTTT
.	TRBV6-6	TRBJ2-1	.	CASSYSPGWGEQFF	TGTGCCAGCAGTTACTCCCCGGGGTGGGGTGAGCAGTTCTTC
TRBD2	TRBV5-1	TRBJ2-3	many	CASSWSYIAGGTDTQYF	TGCGCCAGCAGCTGGTCCTATATAGCGGGAGGCACAGATACGCAGTATTTT
.	TRBV4-1	TRBJ1-4	many	CASSQERLSYRTNEKLFF	TGCGCCAGCAGCCAAGAAAGGCTCAGTTACAGAACTAATGAAAAACTGTTTTTT
TRBD1	TRBV7-9	TRBJ1-5	many	CASSTDRDRDQPQHF	TGTGCCAGCAGCACCGACCGGGACAGGGACCAGCCCCAGCATTTT
.	TRBV28	TRBJ1-1	medium-sized	CASSLYPGTEAFF	TGTGCCAGCAGTTTATACCCCGGGACTGAAGCTTTCTTT
TRBD1	TRBV20-1	TRBJ1-2	.	CSARDPRTGGRGYTF	TGCAGTGCTAGAGACCCCCGGACAGGCGGGAGAGGCTACACCTTC
TRBD1	TRBV15	TRBJ2-5	few	CATSRSGQGGRETQYF	TGTGCCACCAGCAGATCCGGACAGGGGGGGCGCGAGACCCAGTACTTC
TRBD1	TRBV20-1	TRBJ2-4	many	CSASTGQGNLYIQYF	TGCAGTGCTAGCACTGGACAGGGTAATCTGTACATTCAGTACTTC
TRBD1	TRBV7-3	TRBJ1-2	.	CASSPVGQVSIYGYTF	TGTGCCAGCAGCCCCGTCGGACAGGTCTCGATTTATGGCTACACCTTC
.	TRBV7-6	TRBJ1-1	many	CASSPWTNTEAFF	TGTGCCAGCAGCCCCTGGACGAACACTGAAGCTTTCTTT
TRBD1	TRBV7-8	TRBJ1-5	many	CASSSHRGRGTTSPSQPQHF	TGTGCCAGCAGTTCTCATCGAGGCAGGGGGACAACTTCCCCGAGTCAGCCCCAGCATTTT
.	TRBV5-8	TRBJ2-7	.	CASSPPNGSSSYEQYF	TGTGCCAGCAGCCCCCCCAACGGCTCGAGCTCCTACGAGCAGTACTTC
.	TRBV3-1	TRBJ1-5	many	CASSWGRDQPQHF	TGTGCCAGCAGCTGGGGCAGGGATCAGCCCCAGCATTTT
TRBD1	TRBV7-3	TRBJ2-3	.	CASSLRQGLADTQYF	TGTGCCAGCAGCTTAAGACAGGGGCTGGCAGATACGCAGTATTTT
.	TRBV6-1	TRBJ1-5	few	CASRRRGSLGNHPQHF	TGTGCCAGCAGGCGGAGGGGCTCTTTGGGCAATCATCCCCAGCATTTT
.	TRBV7-8	TRBJ2-5	.	CASSPRAGGGETQYF	TGTGCCAGCAGCCCCCGGGCAGGGGGGGGGGAGACCCAGTACTTC
TRBD2	TRBV4-3	TRBJ2-1	many	CASNPSGSREQFF	TGCGCCAGCAATCCTAGCGGGAGTAGGGAGCAGTTCTTC
.	TRBV3-1	TRBJ1-1	many	CASSRSSGFEAFF	TGTGCCAGCAGCCGATCCTCCGGGTTCGAAGCTTTCTTT
TRBD1	TRBV11-2	TRBJ1-5	many	CASSSRDRDQPQHF	TGTGCCAGCAGCTCCCGGGACAGGGATCAGCCCCAGCATTTT
.	TRBV15	TRBJ2-7	.	CVTSRVVGEYEQYF	TGTGTCACCAGCAGAGTTGTCGGGGAATACGAGCAGTACTTC